These T cell receptor beta chains were read from a single sample in a study of graft-versus-host responses after intestinal transplantation. Sequenced by immunoSEQ multiplex PCR; TCRdb stores in-frame clones only, minus some. The sample records about 98,000 clones, over 80% being singletons. These receptors are not linked to any known antigen. The source material was unstimulated CD8+ T cells sorted from spleen or lymph node cells, sampled before intestinal transplant. The source is a human donor who received an intestinal transplant. Both conserved end residues are part of each CDR3. The D gene is left open where the match is weak. Clone sizes are given selectively: once, few, many, or a class where the clone is expanded.

j_gene	len	v_gene	d_gene	abundance	CDR3aa	CDR3nt
TRBJ2-7	14	TRBV5-1	TRBD1	.	CASSLGQGADEQYF	TGCGCCAGCAGCTTGGGACAGGGGGCCGACGAGCAGTACTTC
TRBJ2-1	16	TRBV7-9	TRBD2	.	CASSPPSGSSYNEQFF	TGTGCCAGCAGCCCCCCAAGCGGGAGTTCCTACAATGAGCAGTTCTTC
TRBJ2-2	13	TRBV10-3	.	.	CAISGPGNRELFF	TGTGCCATCAGTGGCCCAGGGAATCGGGAGCTGTTTTTT
TRBJ1-5	17	TRBV9	.	.	CASSPQDPPQGNQPQHF	TGTGCCAGCAGCCCCCAAGATCCCCCACAAGGCAATCAGCCCCAGCATTTT
TRBJ2-1	15	TRBV5-4	TRBD2	.	CASWGSGGAVDEQFF	TGTGCCAGCTGGGGAAGCGGGGGGGCCGTGGATGAGCAGTTCTTC
TRBJ2-7	15	TRBV2	TRBD2	.	CASSQGLAGVYEQYF	TGTGCCAGCAGTCAGGGACTAGCGGGGGTCTACGAGCAGTACTTC
TRBJ1-1	13	TRBV6-1	TRBD1	.	CASSETGETEAFF	TGTGCCAGCAGTGAAACAGGGGAAACTGAAGCTTTCTTT
TRBJ1-1	12	TRBV10-3	.	.	CAIRVGDTEAFF	TGTGCCATCAGGGTTGGGGACACTGAAGCTTTCTTT
TRBJ1-2	14	TRBV5-6	.	.	CASSLPGGNYGYTF	TGTGCCAGCAGCCTCCCCGGGGGCAACTATGGCTACACCTTC
TRBJ1-1	13	TRBV2	.	once	CASGEGLNTEAFF	TGTGCCAGTGGGGAGGGGCTGAACACTGAAGCTTTCTTT
TRBJ2-2	15	TRBV28	TRBD2	.	CASSLNPGGAGELFF	TGTGCCAGCAGTTTAAACCCGGGAGGGGCCGGGGAGCTGTTTTTT
TRBJ2-5	14	TRBV19	TRBD1	.	CASSIQGDQETQYF	TGTGCCAGTAGTATACAGGGGGATCAAGAGACCCAGTACTTC
TRBJ2-7	15	TRBV6-5	.	.	CASSYLGIIPYEQYF	TGTGCCAGCAGTTACCTCGGGATAATCCCCTACGAGCAGTACTTC
TRBJ2-7	15	TRBV6-5	TRBD2	.	CASTPTSGRSYEQYF	TGTGCCAGCACCCCGACTAGCGGGAGATCCTACGAGCAGTACTTC
TRBJ2-1	17	TRBV9	TRBD2	.	CASSVAAGGLSYNEQFF	TGTGCCAGCAGCGTAGCAGCGGGAGGGCTGTCCTACAATGAGCAGTTCTTC
TRBJ2-5	15	TRBV14	TRBD1	.	CASSQDRTGGETQYF	TGTGCCAGCAGCCAAGATCGGACAGGGGGAGAGACCCAGTACTTC
TRBJ2-5	13	TRBV2	.	.	CASSSGYQETQYF	TGTGCCAGCAGTTCGGGCTACCAAGAGACCCAGTACTTC
TRBJ1-1	11	TRBV7-9	.	.	CASSPGFEAFF	TGTGCCAGCAGCCCGGGGTTTGAAGCTTTCTTT
TRBJ1-5	16	TRBV28	.	.	CASNPLDGYSNQPQHF	TGTGCCAGCAATCCCCTGGACGGCTATAGCAATCAGCCCCAGCATTTT
TRBJ2-7	8	TRBV6-5	.	few	CALGGQYF	TGTGCCTTGGGGGGGCAGTACTTC
TRBJ2-2	14	TRBV4-1	.	.	CASSQGIQTGELFF	TGCGCCAGCAGCCAAGGCATTCAGACCGGGGAGCTGTTTTTT
TRBJ2-3	15	TRBV19	TRBD2	.	CASSPGLAGGDTQYF	TGTGCCAGTAGTCCCGGACTAGCGGGAGGAGATACGCAGTATTTT
TRBJ1-2	14	TRBV6-4	TRBD1	.	CASSARDRGFGYTF	TGTGCCAGCAGCGCCCGGGACAGGGGGTTTGGCTACACCTTC
TRBJ2-1	15	TRBV5-1	.	.	CASSPPTQRGNEQFF	TGCGCCAGCAGCCCCCCGACTCAAAGGGGCAATGAGCAGTTCTTC
TRBJ2-1	18	TRBV4-2	TRBD1	few	CASSQDRQGGSSYNEQFF	TGTGCCAGCAGCCAAGATCGACAGGGGGGTAGCTCCTACAATGAGCAGTTCTTC
TRBJ2-7	14	TRBV6-5	TRBD1	.	CASSAGTGVYEQYF	TGTGCCAGCAGTGCTGGGACAGGGGTCTACGAGCAGTACTTC
TRBJ2-7	15	TRBV4-2	.	.	CASSPPFGPTYEQYF	TGTGCCAGCAGCCCCCCGTTTGGGCCAACCTACGAGCAGTACTTC
TRBJ2-7	15	TRBV5-8	.	.	CASSLEAGEDYEQYF	TGTGCCAGCAGCTTGGAGGCAGGGGAGGACTACGAGCAGTACTTC
TRBJ2-3	10	TRBV11-2	.	few	CASSLDTQYF	TGTGCCAGCAGCTTAGATACGCAGTATTTT
TRBJ1-2	14	TRBV7-2	.	.	CASSPPRAGYGYTF	TGTGCCAGCAGCCCCCCCAGGGCTGGTTATGGCTACACCTTC
TRBJ2-2	15	TRBV6-5	TRBD2	.	CASSPGLPSTGELFF	TGTGCCAGCAGTCCGGGACTACCCAGCACCGGGGAGCTGTTTTTT
TRBJ2-3	15	TRBV10-2	TRBD2	.	CASRTSGNDLDTQYF	TGCGCCAGCCGGACTAGCGGGAATGATTTAGATACGCAGTATTTT
TRBJ2-7	11	TRBV7-8	.	.	CASRVGHEQYF	TGTGCCAGCAGGGTTGGCCACGAGCAGTACTTC
TRBJ1-1	15	TRBV11-3	.	few	CASSVDGTMNTEAFF	TGTGCCAGCAGCGTGGACGGAACCATGAACACTGAAGCTTTCTTT
TRBJ2-2	14	TRBV6-5	.	.	CASSYSDGSGELFF	TGTGCCAGCAGTTATTCGGACGGGTCCGGGGAGCTGTTTTTT
TRBJ1-6	17	TRBV5-1	.	.	CASSWIACAQCNSPLHF	TGCGCCAGCAGCTGGATAGCTTGTGCTCAATGCAATTCACCCCTCCACTTT
TRBJ1-6	15	TRBV4-1	.	once	CASSHVAGGDSPLHF	TGCGCCAGCAGCCATGTAGCGGGGGGCGATTCACCCCTCCACTTT
TRBJ2-1	20	TRBV7-2	TRBD2	.	CASSLAPGVAGGPEYNEQFF	TGTGCCAGCAGCTTAGCGCCCGGGGTGGCGGGAGGGCCGGAATACAATGAGCAGTTCTTC
TRBJ2-7	15	TRBV4-3	.	.	CASSQDDRTSYEQYF	TGCGCCAGCAGCCAAGACGACAGGACCTCCTACGAGCAGTACTTC
TRBJ2-5	15	TRBV10-3	TRBD2	.	CAISEARGGPQTQYF	TGTGCCATCAGTGAGGCGCGGGGGGGGCCTCAGACCCAGTACTTC
TRBJ2-3	14	TRBV12-5	TRBD2	once	CASGLGLAADTQYF	TGTGCTAGTGGACTCGGACTAGCCGCAGATACGCAGTATTTT
TRBJ2-7	15	TRBV6-5	TRBD2	.	CASSIGLAPFYEQYF	TGTGCCAGCAGTATCGGACTAGCACCGTTCTACGAGCAGTACTTC
TRBJ2-1	16	TRBV7-7	TRBD2	.	CASSSELAGALDEQFF	TGTGCCAGCAGCTCCGAACTAGCGGGGGCTCTGGATGAGCAGTTCTTC
TRBJ2-2	11	TRBV10-3	.	few	CAISVTGELFF	TGTGCCATCAGTGTCACCGGGGAGCTGTTTTTT
TRBJ1-2	12	TRBV11-1	.	.	CATDAVDYGYTF	TGTGCCACGGACGCTGTGGACTATGGCTACACCTTC
TRBJ1-1	15	TRBV7-9	TRBD1	.	CASSSMTGGSTEAFF	TGTGCCAGCAGCTCCATGACAGGGGGCAGCACTGAAGCTTTCTTT
TRBJ2-3	19	TRBV28	TRBD2	.	CASSLSFTSGSLGTDTQYF	TGTGCCAGCAGTCTCTCCTTCACTAGCGGGAGCCTGGGCACAGATACGCAGTATTTT
TRBJ1-5	15	TRBV27	.	.	CASSFSGGGNQPQHF	TGTGCCAGCAGTTTCTCGGGGGGAGGCAATCAGCCCCAGCATTTT
TRBJ2-7	11	TRBV5-6	.	.	CASSAAREQYF	TGTGCCAGCAGCGCGGCTAGGGAGCAGTACTTC
TRBJ1-2	13	TRBV5-1	.	.	CASSLAGPHGYTF	TGCGCCAGCAGCTTGGCGGGGCCTCATGGCTACACCTTC
TRBJ2-3	16	TRBV7-9	.	once	CASSLNSANGIDTQYF	TGTGCCAGCAGCTTAAATTCAGCGAACGGGATAGATACGCAGTATTTT
TRBJ2-2	19	TRBV5-4	TRBD2	.	CASSLDLFWTSGTTGELFF	TGTGCCAGCAGCTTGGACTTATTCTGGACTAGCGGGACCACCGGGGAGCTGTTTTTT